The 24 T cell receptor beta chains below come from one sample, sequenced in a study of blood T cell repertoires in COVID-19 (dated by TCRdb to about 2020). Libraries were prepared through the immunoSEQ multiplex PCR assay. TCRdb retrieved this table from immuneACCESS and kept in-frame rearrangements only. Not all clones are present; in checked studies, unresolved V genes account for under half, and no reason is known for the remainder. The sample has some 140,000 clones on record, 83% of them singletons. The ten largest make up 12% of the sample. The sequenced sample consisted of peripheral blood. The receptors were sampled from an older woman with COVID-19, enrolled during active disease.

V gene TRBV9 combines with J gene TRBJ1-2; D remains ambiguous. In germline, CDR1 is SGDLS, CDR2 YYNGEE. The CDR3 runs to 16 residues. V was trimmed by 4 bases and J by 0 bases, leaving 16 bases between them. CDR3 region: CASSPKLGRTNYGYTF. In nucleotides, the CDR3 is TGTGCCAGCAGCCCGAAACTAGGGCGAACTAACTATGGCTACACCTTC.

The chain couples TRBV19 to TRBJ1-3; no reliable D call. This CDR3 spans 14 amino acids. In germline, CDR1 is LNHDA, CDR2 SQIVND (reference sequence). Here the CDR3 DNA reads TGTGCGACCACGACGGGATCCTCTGGAAACACCATATATTTT. It encodes CATTTGSSGNTIYF.

V and J are TRBV10-1 and TRBJ2-3; D remains ambiguous. Trimming took off 6 bases at V and 3 bases at J, with 13 bases between the two ends. The germline gives CDR1 WNHNN, CDR2 SYGVQD (reference sequence). The CDR3 contains 14 residues. The CDR3 reads CASSVELGTDTQYF. The CDR3 bases are TGCGCCAGCAGCGTGGAGCTAGGTACAGATACGCAGTATTTT.

The J gene is TRBJ1-3, the V gene TRBV6-1, with D perhaps matching TRBD1 (5 bases). The CDR3 is 14 residues long. V lost 0 bases, J lost 11 bases, and 14 bases lay in between. In germline, CDR1 is MNHNS, CDR2 SASEGT. DNA of the CDR3: TGTGCCAGCAGTGAAGCGCACGGGGGGTACGCCATATATTTT. It specifies CASSEAHGGYAIYF.

V is TRBV27 and J is TRBJ1-1, with TRBD1 as a possible D gene (5 bases). This CDR3 contains 15 residues. Trimming removed 5 bases from V and 4 bases from J, with 17 bases in between. CDR1 and CDR2 from the germline V gene are MNHEY and SMNVEV (reference sequence). The CDR3 DNA is TGTGCCAGCAGTCCCGCTGGGGCCCGGCTCACTGAAGCTTTCTTT. This sequence encodes CASSPAGARLTEAFF.

V and J are TRBV5-1 and TRBJ1-2; 8 bases line up with TRBD1. CDR3 length: 14 residues. The germline V gene encodes CDR1 SGHRS and CDR2 YFSETQ. V shed 4 bases and J 3 bases; nucleotides not matched to a gene: 5. The CDR3 reads CASSTGTGDYGYTF. The CDR3 region has the DNA TGCGCCAGCAGCACGGGGACAGGTGACTATGGCTACACCTTC.

The rearrangement joins TRBV15 to TRBJ2-5; D unresolved. This CDR3 has 13 amino acids. Trimming pared 1 base from V and 1 base from J, leaving 4 bases between. Germline V lookup: CDR1 LNHNV, CDR2 YYDKDF (reference sequence). For the CDR3, the DNA is TGTGCCACCAGCAGAGGCAGCCAAGAGACCCAGTACTTC. This sequence encodes CATSRGSQETQYF.

This clone occurred many times. The chain employs TRBV7-3 and TRBJ1-1; 10 bases match TRBD1. The germline V gene encodes CDR1 SGHTA and CDR2 FQGTGA. This CDR3 region has 14 residues. Unmatched junction bases numbered 7, after V lost 6 bases and J lost 6 bases. The CDR3 nucleotides read TGTGCCAGCAGTCCAGACAGGGGGCGGTCTGAAGCTTTCTTT. It encodes CASSPDRGRSEAFF.

The chain combines TRBV18 with TRBJ1-6; D not resolved. The germline V and J ends were trimmed by 5 bases and 9 bases, with 11 bases remaining between them. Germline CDR1 and CDR2: KGHSH and LQKENI. The CDR3 is made up of 13 amino acids. The CDR3 loop is CASSGLEGSPLHF. The CDR3 DNA reads as TGTGCCAGCTCAGGCCTAGAAGGTTCACCCCTCCACTTT.

This clone was observed a single time. This chain joins TRBV20-1 and TRBJ1-4; no definite D call. Germline V gives CDR1 DFQATT, CDR2 SNEGSKA (reference sequence). The V gene lost 1 base and the J gene lost 10 bases, with 7 bases spanning the gap. This CDR3 is 11 amino acids long. CDR3 sequence: CSARGTGKLFF. The CDR3 nucleotides read TGCAGTGCTAGAGGAACGGGAAAACTGTTTTTT.

The chain uses TRBV6-5 and TRBJ1-3, with 11 positions matching TRBD1. Looked up from germline, CDR1 is MNHEY and CDR2 is SVGAGI. The CDR3 consists of 16 residues. The ends lost 0 bases at V and 4 bases at J; junction bases unmatched: 2. The CDR3 protein is CASSYSGQGAGNTIYF. In DNA, the CDR3 is TGTGCCAGCAGTTACTCTGGACAGGGGGCAGGAAACACCATATATTTT.

The table lists this clone with a count of one. The J gene is TRBJ2-1, the V gene TRBV29-1; D remains unclear. This CDR3 has 14 amino acids. The V gene's germline CDR1 is SQVTM and CDR2 ANQGSEA. Trimming left V 6 bases short and J 3 bases short, with 15 bases between. The CDR3 spells CSVLVTLNYNEQFF. CDR3 coding DNA: TGCAGCGTCCTTGTCACTTTGAACTACAATGAGCAGTTCTTC.

CDR3 loop: CASSPTRQETQYF. CDR3 nucleotide sequence: TGTGCCAGCAGCCCCACGAGGCAAGAGACCCAGTACTTC. J is TRBJ2-5 and V is TRBV3-1 (or the pseudogene TRBV3-2); D remains unclear. CDR3 length: 13 residues. Germline CDR1 reads LGHDT; CDR2 reads YNNKEL (reference sequence). Between the trimmed V and J ends, which lost 4 bases and 2 bases, there was a span of 8 bases.

This clone was counted a single time. The chain has TRBV6-5 and TRBJ2-1; D possibly corresponds to TRBD2 (5 bases). V was clipped by 2 bases and J by 3 bases, with 14 bases between them. CDR1 is MNHEY and CDR2 is SVGAGI in the germline V gene. The CDR3 extends over 16 amino acids. CDR3 coding DNA: TGTGCCAGCAGTTACGAGCGGAGCCGATACTACAATGAGCAGTTCTTC. Protein: CASSYERSRYYNEQFF.

This clone was observed once. The chain employs TRBV14 and TRBJ2-5; no clear D. Germline values: CDR1 SGHDN, CDR2 FVKESK. Trimming took off 4 bases at V and 3 bases at J, with 6 bases between the two ends. This CDR3 is built from 12 residues. CDR3 sequence reads: CASSRGEETQYF. CDR3 coding DNA: TGTGCCAGCAGCCGAGGAGAAGAGACCCAGTACTTC.

The chain uses TRBV9 and TRBJ2-5; unclear D gene. There are 16 residues in the CDR3. V lost 0 bases, J lost 1 base, and 13 bases lay in between. In germline, CDR1 is SGDLS, CDR2 YYNGEE. This CDR3 reads CASSVGQLASQETQYF. The DNA of the CDR3 is TGTGCCAGCAGCGTAGGGCAATTAGCCAGCCAAGAGACCCAGTACTTC.

The chain recombines TRBV5-1 with TRBJ1-1; perhaps TRBD1 as D (6 bases). Between the trimmed V and J ends, which lost 3 bases and 0 bases, there was a span of 15 bases. The germline V gene has CDR1 SGHRS and CDR2 YFSETQ. The CDR3 loop spans 16 amino acids. The CDR3 bases are TGCGCCAGCAGCTGGGCCAGGACAGCCATGAACACTGAAGCTTTCTTT. It is translated as CASSWARTAMNTEAFF. Variable domain in full (rest from reference TRBV5-1 and TRBJ1-1): KAGVTQTPRYLIKTRGQQVTLSCSPISGHRSVSWYQQTPGQGLQFLFEYFSETQRNKGNFPGRFSGRQFSNSRSEMNVSTLELGDSALYLCASSWARTAMNTEAFFGQGTRLTVV.

This chain uses TRBV6-9 with TRBJ1-2; TRBD1 might be the D (6 bases). Trimming removed 3 bases from V and 4 bases from J, with 9 bases in between. There are 13 residues in the CDR3. The germline gives CDR1 MNHGY, CDR2 SVAAGI. The CDR3 loop is CASSYLDSYGYTF. The CDR3 DNA sequence: TGTGCCAGCAGTTACCTGGACAGCTATGGCTACACCTTC.

The chain recombines TRBV30 with TRBJ1-6; D gene uncertain. Germline V gives CDR1 GTSNPN, CDR2 SVGIG (reference sequence). The CDR3 is 13 amino acids. Deletions cut 8 bases from V and 6 bases from J, with 14 bases between. CDR3 bases: TGTGCCGGGCATAGGCAGTCTAATTCACCCCTCCACTTT. Its translation: CAGHRQSNSPLHF.

The V call is TRBV2, the J call TRBJ1-5, with a weak D call TRBD1 (5 bases). Germline V CDR1 and CDR2: SNHLY, FYNNEI. V was pared by 4 bases and J by 2 bases, with 12 bases between. This CDR3 contains 15 residues. The CDR3, as DNA: TGTGCCAGCAGTGTGTTCAGGGTTGGCAATCAGCCCCAGCATTTT. It translates to CASSVFRVGNQPQHF.

The chain uses TRBV9 and TRBJ1-5, with D maybe TRBD1 (6 bases). Germline V gives CDR1 SGDLS, CDR2 YYNGEE. The CDR3 spans 15 residues. Trimming stripped 0 bases from V and 2 bases from J, with 9 bases between. The CDR3 DNA sequence: TGTGCCAGCAGCGTAGGGGACAATGGCAATCAGCCCCAGCATTTT. It translates to CASSVGDNGNQPQHF.

This clone was counted only a few times. This chain connects TRBV5-1 to TRBJ2-1; a possible D gene is TRBD2 (6 bases). Between the trimmed V and J ends, which lost 0 bases and 7 bases, there was a span of 17 bases. CDR1 is SGHRS and CDR2 is YFSETQ in the germline V gene. CDR3 length: 16 amino acids. The CDR3 sequence is CASSLGRAGRVNEQFF. The CDR3 DNA reads TGCGCCAGCAGCTTGGGTCGTGCGGGAAGGGTAAATGAGCAGTTCTTC.

The chain is built from TRBV3-1 (or the pseudogene TRBV3-2) and TRBJ2-2; D perhaps matches TRBD2 (6 bases). Per the germline V gene, CDR1 is LGHDT and CDR2 is YNNKEL (reference sequence). With 1 base removed from V and 0 bases from J, the gap between germline ends came to 9 bases. The CDR3 sequence is 16 residues long. The CDR3 DNA follows: TGTGCCAGCAGCCAAGCGGGGGTGGCGAACACCGGGGAGCTGTTTTTT. It translates to CASSQAGVANTGELFF.

J is TRBJ1-1 and V is TRBV19; D is unclear. Trimming removed 3 bases at V and 1 base at J, with 6 bases between. The germline V gene has CDR1 LNHDA and CDR2 SQIVND (reference sequence). The CDR3 runs to 13 residues. The CDR3 protein is CASSISQNTEAFF. DNA for the CDR3: TGTGCCAGTAGTATCTCACAGAACACTGAAGCTTTCTTT.